This TCR beta chain appears in the sequencing data of a study of OX40 agonist ivuxolimab in advanced cancers. The length of the CDR3 is 13 residues. The germline gives CDR1 LGHNT, CDR2 FRNRAP. V was clipped by 1 base and J by 11 bases, with 13 bases between them. The repertoire was sequenced with immunoSEQ multiplex PCR; TCRdb's copy has only in-frame clones and lacks some. The table lists fewer than 80,000 clones, roughly 89% of them singletons, with about 4.8% in the top ten. The specimen was CD4+ or CD8+ T cells sorted from blood, collected in a trial of the OX40 agonist ivuxolimab. The clonotype originates from an adult with an advanced solid tumor such as melanoma, head and neck, liver or kidney cancer. The chain recombines TRBV12-5 with TRBJ2-3; TRBD2 might be the D (5 bases). The CDR3 is CASGLERTGMQYF. DNA of the CDR3: TGTGCTAGTGGTTTGGAGAGGACTGGAATGCAGTATTTT.